The 5 T cell receptor beta chains in this list originate from one sample, sequenced in a study of blood T cell repertoires in COVID-19. The data were produced by immunoSEQ multiplex PCR, yet TCRdb's version contains in-frame clones alone and is incomplete. Here the sample spans some 140,000 clones, roughly 79% being singletons. Sequencing used peripheral blood. These receptors originate from a human donor in a cohort sampled during active COVID-19.

The chain uses TRBV28 and TRBJ1-3; TRBD1 is a possible D gene (5 bases). CDR1 is MDHEN, CDR2 SYDVKM, per germline. V lost 3 bases, J lost 1 base, and 13 bases lay in between. The CDR3 runs 16 residues. CDR3 nucleotides: TGTGCCAGCAGTTTTTTCGGGGGGAGGTCTGGAAACACCATATATTTT. Translated: CASSFFGGRSGNTIYF. Together with reference TRBV28 and TRBJ1-3, the CDR3 gives the full variable domain: DVKVTQSSRYLVKRTGEKVFLECVQDMDHENMFWYRQDPGLGLRLIYFSYDVKMKEKGDIPEGYSVSREKKERFSLILESASTNQTSMYLCASSFFGGRSGNTIYFGEGSWLTVV.

The V gene is TRBV11-2, the J gene TRBJ2-3, with 8 nucleotides matching TRBD2. After removal of 1 base from V and 5 bases from J, the junction contained 8 bases not matched to a gene. The germline V gene has CDR1 SGHAT and CDR2 FQNNGV. The CDR3 extends over 16 amino acids. The CDR3 nucleotides read TGTGCCAGCAGCTTAGCCCCCCGGGGGGGCCTAGATACGCAGTATTTT. It encodes CASSLAPRGGLDTQYF.

The chain links TRBV7-8 to TRBJ1-3; perhaps TRBD1 as D (6 bases). V gave up 5 bases and J gave up 4 bases, with 15 bases separating them. Germline V gene lookup returns CDR1 SGHVS and CDR2 FQNEAQ. CDR3 length equals 15 residues. CDR3 coding DNA: TGTGCCAGCAGCCAACTGGGGGCTGGAGGAAACACCATATATTTT. This encodes CASSQLGAGGNTIYF.

V is TRBV5-1 and J is TRBJ2-7, with TRBD1 matching over 11 bases. The J segment lost 5 bases and the V segment lost 7 bases, leaving 8 bases of the junction unmatched. From germline, CDR1 is SGHRS and CDR2 YFSETQ. The CDR3 is 14 residues long. The CDR3 loop reads CASSWTGGQDEQYF. For the CDR3, the DNA is TGCGCCAGCTCATGGACAGGGGGCCAGGACGAGCAGTACTTC.

The chain carries TRBV18 and TRBJ1-4; no definite D call. V was trimmed by 2 bases and J by 4 bases, leaving 8 bases between them. The CDR3 extends over 14 amino acids. Germline values: CDR1 KGHSH, CDR2 LQKENI. CDR3 bases: TGTGCCAGCTCACCAGTCAGAAGTAATGAAAAACTGTTTTTT. Its translation: CASSPVRSNEKLFF.